A selection of T cell receptor beta chains follows, all from one sample in a study of CD8 T cells in ankylosing spondylitis. TCRdb reanalysed the 5' RACE reads using MiXCR and keeps one entry per CDR3 protein. The sample gives 150,000 to 200,000 distinct CDR3 sequences, 11% of which show up once; 25% to 35% is in the top ten. The sample comprised blood, either unsorted or a sorted T cell fraction (not recorded which). All receptors derive from a male donor with ankylosing spondylitis or in good health (not recorded which). CDR3s include the opening cysteine and the closing phenylalanine or tryptophan. The D gene is left open where the match is weak. The size entry is marked missing in some rows and otherwise reads once, few, many or a size class.

cdr3_nt cdr3_aa v_call clone_size d_call j_call cdr3_length
TGTGCCAGCAGCCCCGGTGGGCGCACAGATACGCAGTATTTT CASSPGGRTDTQYF TRBV5-5 many - TRBJ2-3 14
TGTGCCAGCAGTTACTCGGAACGGGGCGGGAATGAGCAGTTCTTC CASSYSERGGNEQFF TRBV6-2/TRBV6-3 - - TRBJ2-1 15
TGCGCCAGCAGCCAAGACCTAGCGGGAAACATTCAGTACTTC CASSQDLAGNIQYF TRBV4-3 many TRBD2 TRBJ2-4 14
TGTGCCAGCAGCGTAGCCGGGGGGGCCCAGAATGAGCAGTTCTTC CASSVAGGAQNEQFF TRBV7-2 few TRBD2 TRBJ2-1 15
TGTGCCAGTAGTCCTAGCACAGGGGGAGGCTACACCTTC CASSPSTGGGYTF TRBV19 - TRBD1 TRBJ1-2 13
TGTGCCAGCAGTTTAGTAGCCCTAGTCTCGGTTGAGCAGTTCTTC CASSLVALVSVEQFF TRBV12-3/TRBV12-4 many - TRBJ2-1 15
TGTGCCAGCAGCGTAGGGGACACATCTCGGGACATTCAGTACTTC CASSVGDTSRDIQYF TRBV9 - - TRBJ2-4 15
TGTGCCAGCTCACCTCCTATAGGGGAGACCCAGTACTTC CASSPPIGETQYF TRBV18 few - TRBJ2-5 13
TGCGCCAGCAGTGTTGGACTAGGCGGCCCCACCGGGGAGCTGTTTTTT CASSVGLGGPTGELFF TRBV10-1 few TRBD2 TRBJ2-2 16
TGTGCCAGCAGGTTCGGGACTAATCCCTACGAGCAGTACTTC CASRFGTNPYEQYF TRBV6-1 few TRBD2 TRBJ2-7 14
TGTGCCAACAGCCCAAGTAACACTTACAATGAGCAGTTCTTC CANSPSNTYNEQFF TRBV7-8 - - TRBJ2-1 14
TGTGCCAGCCGCCGGGGGCCGGACACTGAAGCTTTCTTT CASRRGPDTEAFF TRBV6-1 many - TRBJ1-1 13
TGTGCCAGCAGCCGAACAGGGAGCCTACCCCACAATGAGCAGTTCTTC CASSRTGSLPHNEQFF TRBV4-2 few - TRBJ2-1 16
TGTGCCAGCAGCTTAGGGGTAGCGGGGACCACAGATACGCAGTATTTT CASSLGVAGTTDTQYF TRBV7-9 many TRBD2 TRBJ2-3 16
TGTGCCACGAGAACAGACGGGTCTCCCTACAATGAGCAGTTCTTC CATRTDGSPYNEQFF TRBV6-1 many - TRBJ2-1 15
TGCGCCAGCAGCTTGGAGGTTGGGGGGGCTTACAATGAGCAGTTCTTC CASSLEVGGAYNEQFF TRBV5-1 - - TRBJ2-1 16
TGTGCCACCAGCCCGGGGAACACAGATACGCAGTATTTT CATSPGNTDTQYF TRBV15 many - TRBJ2-3 13
TGCGCCAGCAGCTACAACCAGGGGAACACCGGGGAGCTGTTTTTT CASSYNQGNTGELFF TRBV5-1 many - TRBJ2-2 15
TGTGCCAGCAGCTTAGTAACAGGTTATGTGTTCGGAGAGACCCAGTACTTC CASSLVTGYVFGETQYF TRBV7-9 - - TRBJ2-5 17
TGCAGTGCTAGATTAGCGGGGGGGCGAGAGACCCAGTACTTC CSARLAGGRETQYF TRBV20-1 many TRBD2 TRBJ2-5 14
TGCAGCGTTGCCACGGGACAGGGTAATTCACCCCTCCACTTT CSVATGQGNSPLHF TRBV29-1 many TRBD1 TRBJ1-6 14
TGTGCCAGCAGTGAAGACATACTCGAGCAGTACTTC CASSEDILEQYF TRBV2 few - TRBJ2-7 12
TGTGCCAGCAGCGTAGAGATTAACTATGGCTACACCTTC CASSVEINYGYTF TRBV9 many - TRBJ1-2 13
TGTGCCAGCAGTGGAGGGAGTGAGCAGTACTTC CASSGGSEQYF TRBV2 few - TRBJ2-7 11
TGTGCCAGCAGTTTCGGGGCGCGTGGGCCCCAGCATTTT CASSFGARGPQHF TRBV12-3/TRBV12-4 many - TRBJ1-5 13
TGTGCCAGCAGTTACGAAAGAGGCCACACTGAAGCTTTCTTT CASSYERGHTEAFF TRBV6-5 many - TRBJ1-1 14
TGTGCCAGCACCACCAGGGGGACTTCCTACGAGCAGTACTTC CASTTRGTSYEQYF TRBV7-8 many - TRBJ2-7 14
TGTGCCAGCAGACCACACCGACAGGACTACGAGCAGTACTTC CASRPHRQDYEQYF TRBV28 many - TRBJ2-7 14
TGCAGTGCTATGAGTAGCGGGGGGGTAGAGACCCAGTACTTC CSAMSSGGVETQYF TRBV20-1 many TRBD2 TRBJ2-5 14
TGTGCCAGCAGCTTAATGAGCAGGGCAGAAGAGACCCAGTACTTC CASSLMSRAEETQYF TRBV7-2 few - TRBJ2-5 15
TGCGCCAGCAGCCTCGGACAGAACTACAATGAGCAGTTCTTC CASSLGQNYNEQFF TRBV5-1 - - TRBJ2-1 14
TGCAGCGCCCGGCGGGGGGCCAAAAACATTCAGTACTTC CSARRGAKNIQYF TRBV29-1 many TRBD2 TRBJ2-4 13
TGTGCCACCAGTGAGTCAGGGCTCCCTTACGAGCAGTACTTC CATSESGLPYEQYF TRBV24-1 many - TRBJ2-7 14
TGTGCCAGCAGTGTGAAGGGGGGGGACACCGGGGAGCTGTTTTTT CASSVKGGDTGELFF TRBV6-1 - - TRBJ2-2 15
TGTGCCAGCAGTTACTCGTGGTCCGCGGGGGGGCGAGGCTACACCTTC CASSYSWSAGGRGYTF TRBV6-5 few - TRBJ1-2 16
TGCAGTGCTAGAGCTTTCTCCGGGACAGGGAACGAGCAGTACTTC CSARAFSGTGNEQYF TRBV20-1 few TRBD1 TRBJ2-7 15
TGTGCCAGCAGCGGGCGGATGGGACAGGGGGCCCAGGAGCAGTTCTTC CASSGRMGQGAQEQFF TRBV5-5 many TRBD1 TRBJ2-1 16
TGTGCCAGCTCCCGGGGGGGACCCTACGAGCAGTACTTC CASSRGGPYEQYF TRBV12-3/TRBV12-4 many TRBD2 TRBJ2-7 13
TGTGCCAGCAGCCAAGGGGGGGTTGTTGGAAACACCATATATTTT CASSQGGVVGNTIYF TRBV3-1 many - TRBJ1-3 15
TGTGCCAGCAGTTACTCGACAGGGGGCACCTACGAGCAGTACTTC CASSYSTGGTYEQYF TRBV6-5 few TRBD1 TRBJ2-7 15